Below are 18 T cell receptor beta chains sequenced from a single sample in a study of cytomegalovirus exposure and HLA in healthy donors. With 60 Vbeta and 13 Jbeta primers, the PCR was carried out. Only in-frame clones appear in the TCRdb table, and some are missing; sequencing was by immunoSEQ multiplex PCR. The sample carries about 140,000 clones, 75% to 80% recorded once. Source material: PBMCs. Receptors originate from a female donor in good health and CMV-seronegative.

This rearrangement joins TRBV6-1 to TRBJ2-7; 12 nucleotides align to TRBD2. This CDR3 spans 15 amino acids. With V trimmed by 4 bases and J by 5 bases, 6 bases remained unmatched. Per germline, CDR1 MNHNS and CDR2 SASEGT. CDR3 DNA sequence: TGTGCCAGCAGTGCGCTAGCGGGAGGGGGTAACGAGCAGTACTTC. Its protein product is CASSALAGGGNEQYF.

This clone has a handful of counts. The V call is TRBV10-3, the J call TRBJ1-4, with D possibly TRBD1 on 5 matching bases. The CDR3 spans 15 residues. Germline CDR1 is ENHRY and CDR2 is SYGVKD. Trimming removed 2 bases at V and 8 bases at J, with 15 bases between. The CDR3 DNA follows: TGTGCCATCAGTGAGGAGCCGGGGGGTGGGGAAAAACTGTTTTTT. As protein: CAISEEPGGGEKLFF.

This chain links TRBV18 with TRBJ2-3; 7 bases are shared with TRBD1. With V trimmed by 2 bases and J by 2 bases, 1 base remained unmatched. CDR1 and CDR2 from the germline V gene are KGHSH and LQKENI. This CDR3 is built from 14 residues. This chain's CDR3 is CASSPEGATDTQYF. DNA for the CDR3: TGTGCCAGCTCACCAGAGGGGGCCACAGATACGCAGTATTTT.

The J gene is TRBJ2-5, the V gene TRBV19; D is undetermined. Germline V gives CDR1 LNHDA, CDR2 SQIVND (reference sequence). Between the trimmed V and J ends, which lost 6 bases and 2 bases, there was a span of 10 bases. The CDR3 is 13 residues long. CDR3 region: CASSPSQQETQYF. CDR3 bases: TGTGCCAGTAGCCCTTCTCAGCAAGAGACCCAGTACTTC.

J is TRBJ1-1 and V is TRBV28; no clear D. In germline, CDR1 is MDHEN, CDR2 SYDVKM. This CDR3 comprises 12 residues. V was trimmed by 5 bases and J by 7 bases, leaving 11 bases between them. The CDR3 here is CASSPARNEAFF. CDR3 DNA: TGTGCCAGCAGTCCGGCGAGGAATGAAGCTTTCTTT.

The rearrangement uses TRBV5-3 and TRBJ1-1; tentative D call: TRBD1 (5 bases). TRBV5-3 is treated as an ORF (open reading frame) with a function not yet certain. The V end lost 4 bases, the J end lost 6 bases, and 19 bases lay between the germline ends. The CDR3 extends over 15 amino acids. The CDR3: CARSPEPRVVSEAFF. CDR3 nucleotides: TGTGCCAGAAGCCCCGAGCCCAGGGTCGTATCTGAAGCTTTCTTT.

CDR3 sequence: CATSRDSRDSCGYTF. The CDR3 DNA reads TGTGCCACCAGCAGAGATTCCAGGGACTCGTGTGGCTACACCTTC. The V and J genes are TRBV15 and TRBJ1-2, with D perhaps matching TRBD1 (5 bases). The V end lost 0 bases, the J end lost 7 bases, and 15 bases lay between the germline ends. This CDR3 spans 15 amino acids. Germline-derived CDR1 and CDR2 are LNHNV and YYDKDF (reference sequence). The full variable domain, in which reference TRBV15 and TRBJ1-2 provide the parts outside the CDR3, is DAMVIQNPRYQVTQFGKPVTLSCSQTLNHNVMYWYQQKSSQAPKLLFHYYDKDFNNEADTPDNFQSRRPNTSFCFLDIRSPGLGDTAMYLCATSRDSRDSCGYTFGSGTRLTVV.

This clone appeared a few times. The CDR3 region is CASSPTPREVETQYF. Here the CDR3 DNA reads TGTGCCAGTAGTCCCACCCCGCGGGAGGTAGAGACCCAGTACTTC. The chain uses TRBV19 and TRBJ2-5; 8 bases fit TRBD2. This CDR3 spans 15 amino acids. With V trimmed by 5 bases and J by 4 bases, 9 bases remained unmatched. Germline loops: CDR1 LNHDA, CDR2 SQIVND (reference sequence). Variable domain in full (rest from reference TRBV19 and TRBJ2-5): DGGITQSPKYLFRKEGQNVTLSCEQNLNHDAMYWYRQDPGQGLRLIYYSQIVNDFQKGDIAEGYSVSREKKESFPLTVTSAQKNPTAFYLCASSPTPREVETQYFGPGTRLLVL.

V and J are TRBV19 and TRBJ1-2; 10 bases align to TRBD1. This CDR3 has 14 amino acids. Trimming at V came to 3 bases and at J to 3 bases, leaving 1 base not matched to a gene. Germline-derived CDR1 and CDR2 are LNHDA and SQIVND (reference sequence). CDR3 in DNA: TGTGCCAGTAGTATCGGGACAGGGGACTATGGCTACACCTTC. Its translation is CASSIGTGDYGYTF. Using reference TRBV19 and TRBJ1-2 for the parts outside the CDR3, the full variable domain is DGGITQSPKYLFRKEGQNVTLSCEQNLNHDAMYWYRQDPGQGLRLIYYSQIVNDFQKGDIAEGYSVSREKKESFPLTVTSAQKNPTAFYLCASSIGTGDYGYTFGSGTRLTVV.

The table lists this clone with a few counts. V gene TRBV7-2 combines with J gene TRBJ1-4; 9 nucleotides match TRBD1. With 5 bases clipped from V and 5 bases from J, the junction kept 3 bases outside the gene matches. CDR3 length equals 14 residues. Germline V gene data show CDR1 as SGHTA and CDR2 as FQGNSA. The CDR3 loop reads CASSPGQGNEKLFF. CDR3 nucleotides: TGTGCCAGCAGCCCCGGACAGGGGAATGAAAAACTGTTTTTT.

The chain links TRBV27 to TRBJ2-3, with 10 nucleotides matching TRBD2. Germline-derived CDR1 and CDR2 are MNHEY and SMNVEV (reference sequence). The CDR3 is made up of 16 amino acids. V dropped 6 bases and J dropped 2; count of bases not matched to a gene: 8. Written as DNA, the CDR3 is TGTGCCAGCAGACGAAGCGGGAGGGCCCCCACAGATACGCAGTATTTT. Translating it yields CASRRSGRAPTDTQYF.

This chain links TRBV2 with TRBJ1-5, with a possible D match to TRBD1 (5 bases). The V gene's germline CDR1 is SNHLY and CDR2 FYNNEI. Trimming cost V 4 bases and J 6 bases, with 13 bases left between them. The CDR3 has 14 amino acids. The CDR3 loop reads CASSGEGARQPQHF. The CDR3 nucleotides are TGTGCCAGCAGTGGAGAAGGGGCCCGTCAGCCCCAGCATTTT.

The chain couples TRBV7-3 to TRBJ2-2; 10 positions agree with TRBD2. The CDR3 has 15 amino acids. Germline V gene sequence: CDR1 SGHTA, CDR2 FQGTGA. V lost 2 bases and J lost 7; bases outside the gene matches: 4. CDR3 in DNA: TGTGCCAGCAGCTTAGGGACTAGCGTACACGGGGAGCTGTTTTTT. Amino acid sequence: CASSLGTSVHGELFF.

The chain links TRBV9 to TRBJ2-1; 8 nucleotides line up with TRBD2. Germline-derived CDR1 and CDR2 are SGDLS and YYNGEE. The CDR3 contains 16 residues. After removal of 2 bases from V and 5 bases from J, the junction contained 9 bases not matched to a gene. The CDR3 nucleotides read TGTGCCAGCAGCGTCACTATAGCGGGGCTCAACAATGAGCAGTTCTTC. Its translation: CASSVTIAGLNNEQFF. Drawing the rest from reference TRBV9 and TRBJ2-1, the complete variable domain is DSGVTQTPKHLITATGQRVTLRCSPRSGDLSVYWYQQSLDQGLQFLIQYYNGEERAKGNILERFSAQQFPDLHSELNLSSLELGDSALYFCASSVTIAGLNNEQFFGPGTRLTVL.

CDR3 sequence (DNA): TGCGCCAGCAGCCCAACCGGGACAGGGTATAACACTGAAGCTTTCTTT. The encoded protein is CASSPTGTGYNTEAFF. The J gene is TRBJ1-1, the V gene TRBV5-1, with 9 bases fitting TRBD1. This CDR3 has 16 amino acids. V lost 4 bases and J lost 2; bases outside the gene matches: 9. The germline CDR1 and CDR2 sequences are SGHRS and YFSETQ.

V is TRBV19 and J is TRBJ2-4; tentatively, D is TRBD2 (5 bases). This CDR3 has 17 amino acids. Germline V gene lookup returns CDR1 LNHDA and CDR2 SQIVND (reference sequence). V was pared by 5 bases and J by 0 bases, with 17 bases between. The CDR3 loop is CASSPSTKPVAKNIQYF. The CDR3 DNA reads TGTGCCAGTAGTCCGTCGACTAAACCCGTAGCCAAAAACATTCAGTACTTC. Together with reference TRBV19 and TRBJ2-4, the CDR3 gives the full variable domain: DGGITQSPKYLFRKEGQNVTLSCEQNLNHDAMYWYRQDPGQGLRLIYYSQIVNDFQKGDIAEGYSVSREKKESFPLTVTSAQKNPTAFYLCASSPSTKPVAKNIQYFGAGTRLSVL.

The chain carries TRBV6-5 and TRBJ2-7, with D perhaps matching TRBD2 (6 bases). The ends were cut back, 6 bases at V and 3 bases at J, with 15 bases in the middle. The CDR3 is made up of 14 amino acids. Germline V gene data show CDR1 as MNHEY and CDR2 as SVGAGI. The CDR3: CASRSSGNSYEQYF. Written as DNA, the CDR3 is TGTGCCAGCAGGAGTAGCGGAAATAGCTACGAGCAGTACTTC.

This clone was detected only a few times. The rearrangement uses TRBV10-1 and TRBJ2-7, with 11 positions matching TRBD1. CDR3 length equals 14 residues. V dropped 2 bases and J dropped 6; count of bases not matched to a gene: 3. Per germline, CDR1 WNHNN and CDR2 SYGVQD (reference sequence). The CDR3 here is CASSEGTGGREQYF. CDR3 in DNA: TGCGCCAGCAGTGAGGGGACAGGGGGTCGCGAGCAGTACTTC.